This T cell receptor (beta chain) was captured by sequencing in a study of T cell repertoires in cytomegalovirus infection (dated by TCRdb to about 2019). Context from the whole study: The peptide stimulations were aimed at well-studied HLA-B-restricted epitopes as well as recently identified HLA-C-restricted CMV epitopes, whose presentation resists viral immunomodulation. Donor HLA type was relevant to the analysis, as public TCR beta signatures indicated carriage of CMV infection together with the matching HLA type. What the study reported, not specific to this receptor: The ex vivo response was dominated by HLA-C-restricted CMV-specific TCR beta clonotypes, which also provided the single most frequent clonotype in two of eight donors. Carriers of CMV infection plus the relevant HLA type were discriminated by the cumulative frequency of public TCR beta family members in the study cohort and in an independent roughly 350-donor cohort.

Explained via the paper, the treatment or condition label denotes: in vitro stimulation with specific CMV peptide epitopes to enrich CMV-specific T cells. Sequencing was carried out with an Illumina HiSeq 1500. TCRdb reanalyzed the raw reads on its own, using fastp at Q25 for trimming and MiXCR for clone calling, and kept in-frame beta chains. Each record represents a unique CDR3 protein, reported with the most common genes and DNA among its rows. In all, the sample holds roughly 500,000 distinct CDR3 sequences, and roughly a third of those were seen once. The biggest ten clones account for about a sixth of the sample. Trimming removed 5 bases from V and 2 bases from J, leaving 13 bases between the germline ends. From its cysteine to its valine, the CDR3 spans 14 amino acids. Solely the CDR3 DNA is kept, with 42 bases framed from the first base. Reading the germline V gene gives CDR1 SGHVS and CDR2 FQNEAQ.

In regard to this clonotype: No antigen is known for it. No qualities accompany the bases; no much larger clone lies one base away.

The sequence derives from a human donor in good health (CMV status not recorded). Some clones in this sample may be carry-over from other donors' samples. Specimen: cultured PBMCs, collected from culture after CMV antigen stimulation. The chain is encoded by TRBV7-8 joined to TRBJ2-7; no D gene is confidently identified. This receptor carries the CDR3 CASSRSETTYEQYV. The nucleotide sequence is TGTGCCAGCAGCCGATCTGAAACAACCTACGAGCAGTACGTC.